Listed below are T cell receptor beta chains from one sample, sequenced in a study of blood T cell repertoires in COVID-19. Produced via immunoSEQ multiplex PCR; TCRdb's table is partial and in-frame only. The sample lists about 150,000 clones; about 83% were seen once. The sample was peripheral blood. The source is a woman aged 55-70 years with COVID-19, enrolled during active disease. Each CDR3 is given with its conserved first and last residue. The D gene is left open where the match is weak. The size of a clone is reported for some rows only, either as once, few or many, or as a class for expanded clones.

clone_size	d_call	j_call	v_call	cdr3_aa	cdr3_nt
few	TRBD2	TRBJ2-5	TRBV6-5	CASSSGLAEETQYF	TGTGCCAGCAGTTCGGGACTAGCAGAAGAGACCCAGTACTTC
-	-	TRBJ2-2	TRBV3-1/TRBV3-2	CASSPGHGTGELFF	TGTGCCAGCAGCCCGGGACACGGGACCGGGGAGCTGTTTTTT
few	-	TRBJ1-5	TRBV19	CATEDTRFDQPQHF	TGTGCCACCGAGGACACCCGATTCGATCAGCCCCAGCATTTT
-	TRBD1	TRBJ1-1	TRBV5-8	CASSHGDRVRTEAFF	TGTGCCAGCAGTCACGGCGACAGGGTCCGCACTGAAGCTTTCTTT
-	-	TRBJ2-1	TRBV5-4	CASSLVGQVNNEQFF	TGTGCCAGCAGCTTGGTGGGACAAGTTAACAATGAGCAGTTCTTC
-	TRBD1	TRBJ2-5	TRBV7-7	CASSLNRGETQYF	TGTGCCAGCAGCTTAAACAGGGGAGAGACCCAGTACTTC
-	-	TRBJ1-2	TRBV7-2	CASSLGSSNYGYTF	TGTGCCAGCAGCTTAGGCAGTTCTAACTATGGCTACACCTTC
-	-	TRBJ1-5	TRBV6-5	CASSQGWNQPQHF	TGTGCCAGCAGCCAGGGGTGGAATCAGCCCCAGCATTTT
-	-	TRBJ1-2	TRBV6-5	CASSHTRYGYTF	TGTGCCAGCAGTCATACACGCTATGGCTACACCTTC
-	TRBD1	TRBJ1-2	TRBV18	CASSPPGQPNYGYTF	TGTGCCAGCTCACCACCGGGACAGCCTAACTATGGCTACACCTTC